These 26 T cell receptor beta chains originate from one sample sequenced in a study of Graves' ophthalmopathy and Graves' hyperthyroidism. From RNA, the CDR3 regions of TCR beta chains were amplified and sequenced. HTBI-primed RT-PCR formed the first round, and a multiplex PCR formed the second. TCRdb itself ran the multiplex PCR reads through MiXCR, one entry per CDR3 protein. This repertoire shows roughly 400,000 distinct CDR3 sequences, roughly 17% found once; its top ten account for roughly 2.4%. Sequencing used peripheral blood. All receptors come from an adult woman with stable Graves' hyperthyroidism.

This clonotype was counted between two and nine times. The genes are TRBV15 and TRBJ1-1; perhaps TRBD1 as D (5 bases). With 2 bases removed from V and 1 base from J, the gap between germline ends came to 11 bases. Looked up from germline, CDR1 is LNHNV and CDR2 is YYDKDF (reference sequence). CDR3 length: 15 amino acids. The CDR3, as DNA: TGTGCCACCAGCAGACAGAAACAGGAGAACACTGAAGCTTTCTTT. The encoded protein is CATSRQKQENTEAFF.

This clonotype was detected many times. The gene calls are TRBV20-1 and TRBJ2-5, with 7 bases aligning to TRBD1. This CDR3 has 14 amino acids. Germline CDR1 and CDR2: DFQATT and SNEGSKA (reference sequence). With V trimmed by 6 bases and J by 4 bases, 11 bases remained unmatched. CDR3 protein: CSAILHRGRETQYF. CDR3 in DNA: TGCAGTGCCATCCTCCACAGGGGACGAGAGACCCAGTACTTC.

There are many counts of this clonotype. The chain is built from TRBV19 and TRBJ1-1, with 9 bases identical to TRBD1. The V segment lost 6 bases and the J segment 7 bases; nucleotides outside the gene matches: 9. There are 14 residues in the CDR3. The germline V gene has CDR1 LNHDA and CDR2 SQIVND (reference sequence). CDR3 nucleotides: TGTGCCAGTAGCCTCGACAGGGGGTTGAGTGAAGCTTTCTTT. As protein: CASSLDRGLSEAFF.

This clonotype was recorded at least ten times. This sequence joins TRBV28 and TRBJ1-5, with D possibly matching TRBD1 (5 bases). CDR1 MDHEN and CDR2 SYDVKM come from the germline V gene. The V gene lost 1 base and the J gene lost 6 bases, with 13 bases spanning the gap. This CDR3 is 15 amino acids long. CDR3 sequence reads: CASSLSGAAGQPQHF. The CDR3 coding sequence is TGTGCCAGCAGTTTATCCGGGGCCGCCGGTCAGCCCCAGCATTTT.

The V gene is TRBV10-3, the J gene TRBJ2-7; perhaps TRBD2 as D (5 bases). CDR1 is ENHRY, CDR2 SYGVKD, per germline. V lost 3 bases to trimming and J lost 1 base, with 19 bases between them. The CDR3 extends over 17 amino acids. Written as DNA, the CDR3 is TGTGCCATCAGTGACCCGCTTAGGAGGTTAGGGTCCTACGAGCAGTACTTC. Protein: CAISDPLRRLGSYEQYF.

This clonotype was observed many times. The rearrangement joins TRBV12-3 or TRBV12-4 to TRBJ1-6, with D maybe TRBD1 (5 bases). V was shortened by 6 bases and J by 7 bases, with 10 bases between the two germline ends. This CDR3 region has 13 residues. The DNA of the CDR3 is TGTGCCAGCAGCTATGGGACCAATTCACCCCTCCACTTT. It translates to CASSYGTNSPLHF.

This clonotype was seen repeatedly, ten times or more. This chain connects TRBV2 to TRBJ2-7; D unresolved. The CDR3 consists of 12 residues. Germline V gene sequence: CDR1 SNHLY, CDR2 FYNNEI. V lost 3 bases to trimming and J lost 3 bases, with 6 bases between them. The CDR3 sequence: CASSDTNYEQYF. Written as DNA, the CDR3 is TGTGCCAGCAGTGACACTAACTACGAGCAGTACTTC.

Remarks on this clonotype: At one boundary the junction diverges from the germline segment, which might be a read error. The gene calls are TRBV7-2 and TRBJ2-7, with a possible D match to TRBD1 (5 bases). Germline-derived CDR1 and CDR2 are SGHTA and FQGNSA. This CDR3 is 13 amino acids long. Here the CDR3 DNA reads TGTGCCAGCAGCTCTGGGCAGGGCTACGAGCAGTGCTTC. It encodes CASSSGQGYEQCF.

This clonotype has ten or more counts. The V and J genes are TRBV10-3 and TRBJ2-7, with a weak D call TRBD1 (6 bases). Germline CDR1 reads ENHRY; CDR2 reads SYGVKD. The CDR3 totals 14 residues. Trimming stripped 0 bases from V and 4 bases from J, with 10 bases between. CDR3 in amino acids: CAISESGADYEQYF. CDR3 coding DNA: TGTGCCATCAGTGAGTCGGGGGCGGATTACGAGCAGTACTTC.

The sample holds many counts of this clonotype. This chain joins TRBV25-1 and TRBJ2-4, with 7 bases identical to TRBD2. With V trimmed by 4 bases and J by 2 bases, 26 bases remained unmatched. CDR1 and CDR2 from the germline V gene are MGHDK and SYGVNS. The CDR3 is 22 amino acids. CDR3 amino acids: CASSGMTPGSIGLLATKNIQYF. CDR3 sequence (DNA): TGTGCCAGCAGTGGCATGACCCCGGGCTCTATCGGGCTACTAGCGACCAAAAACATTCAGTACTTC.

This clonotype was seen repeatedly, ten times or more. V and J are TRBV6-1 and TRBJ1-3; no definite D call. CDR1 and CDR2 from the germline V gene are MNHNS and SASEGT. The CDR3 is made up of 13 amino acids. Trimming took off 2 bases at V and 0 bases at J, with 2 bases between the two ends. The CDR3 coding sequence is TGTGCCAGCAGTGAACTCTCTGGAAACACCATATATTTT. This codes for CASSELSGNTIYF.

This clonotype was counted many times. The chain combines TRBV27 with TRBJ2-7, with 10 bases matching TRBD2. The CDR3 has 20 amino acids. Germline CDR1 is MNHEY and CDR2 is SMNVEV (reference sequence). J lost 0 bases, V lost 4 bases, and 18 bases had no gene match. The CDR3 DNA reads as TGTGCCAGCAGTTCTACAGGACTAGCGGCCGGCACTTGGGGCTCCTACGAGCAGTACTTC. Its protein product is CASSSTGLAAGTWGSYEQYF.

V and J are TRBV6-1 and TRBJ1-1; 8 positions agree with TRBD1. V lost 6 bases and J lost 5; bases outside the gene matches: 8. The V gene's germline CDR1 is MNHNS and CDR2 SASEGT. CDR3 length: 14 amino acids. CDR3 sequence: CASRPVGQVTEAFF. Written as DNA, the CDR3 is TGTGCCAGCAGACCGGTGGGACAGGTGACTGAAGCTTTCTTT.

This clonotype was found many times. The chain recombines TRBV29-1 with TRBJ1-1; D possibly corresponds to TRBD1 (5 bases). The V end lost 6 bases, the J end lost 3 bases, and 11 bases lay between the germline ends. The germline gives CDR1 SQVTM, CDR2 ANQGSEA. The CDR3 loop spans 12 amino acids. The CDR3 nucleotides are TGCAGCGTCGGGACGGGGGACACTGAAGCTTTCTTT. This encodes CSVGTGDTEAFF.

This clonotype was observed a few times. This chain connects TRBV13 to TRBJ2-7; TRBD1 aligns across 11 bases. From germline, CDR1 is PRHDT and CDR2 FYEKMQ (reference sequence). V lost 6 bases and J lost 3; bases outside the gene matches: 13. The CDR3 consists of 17 residues. The CDR3 DNA reads TGTGCCAGCAGTGGGCAGAGTGGGACAGGGGGAGGCTACGAGCAGTACTTC. It yields the protein CASSGQSGTGGGYEQYF.

This clonotype has a count of ten or more. A junction end diverges from the germline sequence, so it may reflect a read error. For the CDR3, the DNA is TGTGCCACCACCGGGACTTCGTACACTGAAGCTCTCTTT. This translates into CATTGTSYTEALF. The V call is TRBV28, the J call TRBJ1-1; weak D call: TRBD1 (5 bases). The germline CDR1 and CDR2 sequences are MDHEN and SYDVKM. The length of the CDR3 is 13 residues.

This clonotype was seen repeatedly, ten times or more. This sequence joins TRBV11-2 and TRBJ2-7, with D perhaps TRBD2 (6 bases). The CDR3 runs 14 residues. From germline, CDR1 is SGHAT and CDR2 FQNNGV. V lost 0 bases, J lost 6 bases, and 12 bases lay in between. The CDR3 DNA reads TGTGCCAGCAGCTTAGAACGTGTCGGGGGCGAGCAGTACTTC. Amino acids: CASSLERVGGEQYF. Filled out from reference TRBV11-2 and TRBJ2-7, the complete variable domain reads EAGVAQSPRYKIIEKRQSVAFWCNPISGHATLYWYQQILGQGPKLLIQFQNNGVVDDSQLPKDRFSAERLKGVDSTLKIQPAKLEDSAVYLCASSLERVGGEQYFGPGTRLTVT.

The V gene is TRBV6-1, the J gene TRBJ1-5; no reliable D call. Trimming took off 1 base at V and 2 bases at J, with 6 bases between the two ends. The germline gives CDR1 MNHNS, CDR2 SASEGT. The CDR3 extends over 14 amino acids. CDR3 region: CASSEGGGNQPQHF. The CDR3 DNA reads as TGTGCCAGCAGTGAAGGGGGTGGCAATCAGCCCCAGCATTTT.

This clonotype has at least ten counts. This chain joins TRBV7-2 and TRBJ2-5, with 9 bases that match TRBD1. This CDR3 is 14 amino acids long. Germline CDR1 reads SGHTA; CDR2 reads FQGNSA. With V trimmed by 5 bases and J by 5 bases, 6 bases remained unmatched. CDR3: CASSRTGGWETQYF. The CDR3 DNA sequence: TGTGCCAGCAGCCGAACAGGGGGCTGGGAGACCCAGTACTTC.

This clonotype was seen at least ten times. This chain uses TRBV28 with TRBJ1-5, with D uncertain. V was trimmed by 5 bases and J by 2 bases, leaving 7 bases between them. The germline gives CDR1 MDHEN, CDR2 SYDVKM. The CDR3 covers 13 residues. CDR3 amino acids: CASSGRGNQPQHF. CDR3 nucleotide sequence: TGTGCCAGCAGTGGGAGAGGCAATCAGCCCCAGCATTTT. Filled out from reference TRBV28 and TRBJ1-5, the complete variable domain reads DVKVTQSSRYLVKRTGEKVFLECVQDMDHENMFWYRQDPGLGLRLIYFSYDVKMKEKGDIPEGYSVSREKKERFSLILESASTNQTSMYLCASSGRGNQPQHFGDGTRLSIL.

This clonotype has ten or more counts. The V call is TRBV5-5, the J call TRBJ2-5; tentatively, D is TRBD1 (5 bases). The germline V gene encodes CDR1 SGHKS and CDR2 YYEKEE (reference sequence). The ends were cut back, 4 bases at V and 1 base at J, with 11 bases in the middle. The CDR3 spans 14 residues. In DNA, the CDR3 is TGTGCCAGCAGCAGACCCGACAGCCAAGAGACCCAGTACTTC. Its protein is CASSRPDSQETQYF.

This clonotype showed up many times. This chain joins TRBV20-1 and TRBJ2-5, with TRBD2 matching over 7 bases. This CDR3 contains 13 residues. Looked up from germline, CDR1 is DFQATT and CDR2 is SNEGSKA (reference sequence). Losses at the gene ends were 3 bases for V and 4 bases for J; bases not matched to a gene: 5. CDR3 protein: CSARSGGGETQYF. In DNA form, the CDR3 reads TGCAGTGCTAGGTCGGGCGGGGGAGAGACCCAGTACTTC.

This clonotype was found a few times. The V and J genes are TRBV5-1 and TRBJ2-7, with 10 bases fitting TRBD2. The germline V gene encodes CDR1 SGHRS and CDR2 YFSETQ. CDR3 size: 16 residues. J was trimmed by 3 bases and V by 2 bases; bases with no gene match: 8. The CDR3 loop is CASSFLAGVGVYEQYF. The CDR3 nucleotides are TGCGCCAGCAGCTTCCTAGCGGGAGTTGGAGTCTACGAGCAGTACTTC.

This clonotype was seen many times. The V gene is TRBV25-1, the J gene TRBJ1-5; no clear D gene. The CDR3 runs 14 residues. From germline, CDR1 is MGHDK and CDR2 SYGVNS. Trimming left V 6 bases short and J 3 bases short, with 12 bases between. The CDR3 DNA is TGTGCCAGCAGAGGGTTCGGCGACAATCAGCCCCAGCATTTT. It codes for CASRGFGDNQPQHF.

In its sample, this clonotype was seen many times. This chain uses TRBV6-1 with TRBJ2-2, with a possible D match to TRBD1 (6 bases). The V gene's germline CDR1 is MNHNS and CDR2 SASEGT. Trimming stripped 0 bases from V and 5 bases from J, with 10 bases between. The CDR3 has 15 amino acids. This CDR3 reads CASSEAGRGTGELFF. The CDR3 DNA sequence: TGTGCCAGCAGTGAAGCGGGCAGGGGTACCGGGGAGCTGTTTTTT.

Ten or more counts support this clonotype. J is TRBJ2-2 and V is TRBV7-6, with D unclear. Germline V gives CDR1 SGHVS, CDR2 FNYEAQ. V gave up 5 bases and J gave up 5 bases, with 6 bases separating them. This CDR3 contains 12 residues. CDR3 bases: TGTGCCAGCAGCGCACTTACCGGGGAGCTGTTTTTT. Protein: CASSALTGELFF.